Below, 30 T cell receptor beta chains from the same sample are listed, as sequenced in a study of beta chain features in type 1 diabetes. The authors reverse transcribed all of the isolated RNA, so sequencing captured expressed TCRB transcripts. The protocol was immunoSEQ multiplex PCR, while the TCRdb copy is restricted to in-frame clones and leaves out a portion. The sample shows roughly 130,000 clones, around a tenth of them seen only once. The specimen sequenced was central memory CD4+ T cells from blood. Every receptor here comes from a man aged 18 to 30 in good health.

This clone was found a few times. V and J are TRBV7-2 and TRBJ1-5; D perhaps matches TRBD1 (6 bases). Germline assignment: CDR1 SGHTA and CDR2 FQGNSA. V gave up 4 bases and J gave up 1 base, with 8 bases separating them. CDR3 size: 14 residues. The chain's CDR3 is CASSWDNSNQPQHF. DNA for the CDR3: TGTGCCAGCAGCTGGGACAACAGCAATCAGCCCCAGCATTTT.

This clone came up a few times. The chain has TRBV11-2 and TRBJ2-2, with D possibly being TRBD2 (5 bases). The ends were cut back, 5 bases at V and 0 bases at J, with 7 bases in the middle. This CDR3 spans 14 amino acids. Germline-derived CDR1 and CDR2 are SGHAT and FQNNGV. The CDR3 DNA sequence: TGTGCCAGCAGCCCGGGAACGAACACCGGGGAGCTGTTTTTT. Its translation: CASSPGTNTGELFF. Looking up the rest from reference TRBV11-2 and TRBJ2-2 gives the full variable domain: EAGVAQSPRYKIIEKRQSVAFWCNPISGHATLYWYQQILGQGPKLLIQFQNNGVVDDSQLPKDRFSAERLKGVDSTLKIQPAKLEDSAVYLCASSPGTNTGELFFGEGSRLTVL.

CDR3 nucleotides: TGTGCCAGCAGTGAACGACTAGAGGTAAATGAGCAGTTCTTC. Its protein is CASSERLEVNEQFF. The chain combines TRBV25-1 with TRBJ2-1; D possibly corresponds to TRBD2 (6 bases). Germline V lookup: CDR1 MGHDK, CDR2 SYGVNS. CDR3 length equals 14 residues. Trimming removed 2 bases from V and 7 bases from J, with 12 bases in between. The whole variable domain, filled in from reference TRBV25-1 and TRBJ2-1, reads EADIYQTPRYLVIGTGKKITLECSQTMGHDKMYWYQQDPGMELHLIHYSYGVNSTEKGDLSSESTVSRIRTEHFPLTLESARPSHTSQYLCASSERLEVNEQFFGPGTRLTVL.

The DNA of the CDR3 is TGTGCCAGCAGGCCTACGGCGGCCTATGGCTACACCTTC. Protein product: CASRPTAAYGYTF. The genes are TRBV6-6 and TRBJ1-2; no definite D call. Trimming stripped 6 bases from V and 4 bases from J, with 12 bases between. The CDR3 spans 13 residues. In germline, CDR1 is MNHNY, CDR2 SVGAGI (reference sequence).

This sequence joins TRBV5-4 and TRBJ1-6; 11 bases line up with TRBD1. CDR3 length: 17 amino acids. Unmatched junction bases numbered 11, after V lost 4 bases and J lost 8 bases. Germline assignment: CDR1 SGHNT and CDR2 YYREEE (reference sequence). CDR3 nucleotides: TGTGCCAGCAGCAAGGCCGGGACAGGGGGTTCTTATTCACCCCTCCACTTT. It yields the protein CASSKAGTGGSYSPLHF.

This clone was counted a few times. The chain combines TRBV14 with TRBJ2-1, with D possibly TRBD2 on 5 matching bases. V lost 1 base and J lost 8, with 12 bases in between. In germline, CDR1 is SGHDN, CDR2 FVKESK. The CDR3 covers 14 residues. CDR3 nucleotide sequence: TGTGCCAGCAGCCAAGTGGCTAGCCTCGATGAGCAGTTCTTC. It specifies CASSQVASLDEQFF.

The chain couples TRBV6-1 to TRBJ1-5, with D hard to call. In germline, CDR1 is MNHNS, CDR2 SASEGT. V lost 10 bases and J 6 bases, leaving 13 bases between the germline ends. This CDR3 comprises 12 residues. For the CDR3, the DNA is TGTGCCACCAACTTTGGAGTTCAGCCCCAGCATTTT. This codes for CATNFGVQPQHF.

J is TRBJ1-1 and V is TRBV5-1; 8 positions agree with TRBD1. Germline CDR1 reads SGHRS; CDR2 reads YFSETQ. V lost 1 base and J lost 3; bases outside the gene matches: 5. CDR3 length: 15 amino acids. CDR3 loop: CASSLQGAEDTEAFF. CDR3 sequence (DNA): TGCGCCAGCAGCTTGCAGGGGGCGGAGGACACTGAAGCTTTCTTT.

This clone has just a few counts. The chain carries TRBV5-6 and TRBJ2-3; 9 positions agree with TRBD2. Germline loops: CDR1 SGHDT, CDR2 YYEEEE. With 0 bases clipped from V and 1 base from J, the junction kept 0 bases outside the gene matches. The CDR3 is 15 amino acids. Written as DNA, the CDR3 is TGTGCCAGCAGCTTGGCTAGCGGGGGCACAGATACGCAGTATTTT. The encoded protein is CASSLASGGTDTQYF.

V and J are TRBV19 and TRBJ2-1; 7 nucleotides agree with TRBD1. V trimming: 4 bases; J trimming: 15 bases; junction bases outside the gene matches: 15. The CDR3 has 14 residues. In germline, CDR1 is LNHDA, CDR2 SQIVND (reference sequence). CDR3 coding DNA: TGTGCCAGTAGTAACCCCAACCGCGACAGGGCCCCGTTCTTC. It yields the protein CASSNPNRDRAPFF.

V is TRBV5-6 and J is TRBJ1-2; no clear D gene. CDR1 is SGHDT, CDR2 YYEEEE, per germline. V was shortened by 4 bases and J by 3 bases, with 13 bases between the two germline ends. The CDR3 is 14 amino acids. In DNA, the CDR3 is TGTGCCAGCAGCCGCGGGGATAGAGACTATGGCTACACCTTC. Its protein is CASSRGDRDYGYTF.

The table lists this clone with many counts. The chain combines TRBV7-9 with TRBJ2-3; D gene ambiguous. CDR1 is SEHNR and CDR2 is FQNEAQ in the germline V gene (reference sequence). The CDR3 runs to 15 residues. V was pared by 5 bases and J by 2 bases, with 14 bases between. The CDR3 region is CASSRLLEPTDTQYF. In DNA form, the CDR3 reads TGTGCCAGCAGCCGCCTCTTAGAGCCCACAGATACGCAGTATTTT.

The DNA of the CDR3 is TGTGCCTGGAGTGTACCGCGGTTCTATAATTCACCCCTCCACTTT. Protein: CAWSVPRFYNSPLHF. V and J are TRBV30 and TRBJ1-6; D remains ambiguous. Germline V gene data show CDR1 as GTSNPN and CDR2 as SVGIG (reference sequence). This CDR3 spans 15 amino acids. Deletions cut 0 bases from V and 3 bases from J, with 9 bases between.

This clone was detected only a few times. J is TRBJ1-1 and V is TRBV4-1; D possibly corresponds to TRBD1 (6 bases). The CDR3 has 15 amino acids. Trimming removed 4 bases from V and 5 bases from J, with 17 bases in between. Germline V gives CDR1 MGHRA, CDR2 YSYEKL. The CDR3 spells CASSPAPGTRTEAFF. The CDR3, as DNA: TGCGCCAGCAGCCCAGCCCCGGGGACAAGGACTGAAGCTTTCTTT.

V and J are TRBV19 and TRBJ1-5; D not certain. Per the germline V gene, CDR1 is LNHDA and CDR2 is SQIVND (reference sequence). V was pared by 8 bases and J by 2 bases, with 10 bases between. The CDR3 is made up of 13 amino acids. The DNA for the CDR3 is TGTGCCAGTCAGGAGGATGGCAATCAGCCCCAGCATTTT. Protein product: CASQEDGNQPQHF.

The chain uses TRBV5-8 and TRBJ1-5; no reliable D call. This CDR3 region has 15 residues. V shed 3 bases and J shed 4 bases, with 14 bases lying between them. CDR1 is SGHTS and CDR2 is YDEGEE in the germline V gene. The CDR3 here is CASSWAGTGNQPQHF. The CDR3, as DNA: TGTGCCAGCAGCTGGGCGGGAACGGGGAATCAGCCCCAGCATTTT.

This clone has only a few counts. The chain recombines TRBV5-1 with TRBJ2-7; weak D call: TRBD2 (7 bases). V was clipped by 4 bases and J by 4 bases, with 21 bases between them. There are 16 residues in the CDR3. Germline V lookup: CDR1 SGHRS, CDR2 YFSETQ. For the CDR3, the DNA is TGCGCCAGCAGCAGGGGGGGTCGGGGCGCCGGGTACGAGCAGTACTTC. Protein sequence: CASSRGGRGAGYEQYF.

The chain has TRBV5-6 and TRBJ1-2; no firm D call. The germline V gene has CDR1 SGHDT and CDR2 YYEEEE. Trimming left V 3 bases short and J 2 bases short, with 8 bases between. The CDR3 runs 13 residues. The CDR3 region has the DNA TGTGCCAGCAGCTCTGGCGGAAACTATGGCTACACCTTC. This translates into CASSSGGNYGYTF.

In nucleotides, the CDR3 is TGTGCCAGCAGCCGGCAGACAGTAAGCAATCAGCCCCAGCATTTT. Its protein product is CASSRQTVSNQPQHF. V and J are TRBV5-8 and TRBJ1-5; D might be TRBD1 (5 bases). Trimming took off 4 bases at V and 1 base at J, with 12 bases between the two ends. CDR3 size: 15 residues. The V gene's germline CDR1 is SGHTS and CDR2 YDEGEE. Full variable domain (missing parts from reference TRBV5-8 and TRBJ1-5): EAGVTQSPTHLIKTRGQQATLRCSPISGHTSVYWYQQALGLGLQFLLWYDEGEERNRGNFPPRFSGRQFPNYSSELNVNALELEDSALYLCASSRQTVSNQPQHFGDGTRLSIL.

CDR3 sequence: CASSLGISPLHF. CDR3 sequence (DNA): TGTGCCAGCAGCTTAGGTATATCACCCCTCCACTTT. The chain combines TRBV7-9 with TRBJ1-6; D is undetermined. V was trimmed by 1 base and J by 10 bases, leaving 5 bases between them. This CDR3 is 12 amino acids long. In germline, CDR1 is SEHNR, CDR2 FQNEAQ (reference sequence).

The table lists this clone with a few counts. The chain couples TRBV7-2 to TRBJ1-1, with a weak D call TRBD1 (6 bases). With 5 bases removed from V and 4 bases from J, the gap between germline ends came to 17 bases. There are 15 residues in the CDR3. From germline, CDR1 is SGHTA and CDR2 FQGNSA. The CDR3 DNA reads TGTGCCAGCAGCCCCCAGGGGCAGGGAGTCACTGAAGCTTTCTTT. It encodes CASSPQGQGVTEAFF.

This clone was seen a handful of times. This chain joins TRBV7-9 and TRBJ1-1, with D unresolved. CDR3 size: 11 residues. Germline V CDR1 and CDR2: SEHNR, FQNEAQ (reference sequence). V lost 8 bases and J 5 bases, leaving 9 bases between the germline ends. In DNA form, the CDR3 reads TGTGCCAGCGGAGCTTGGACTGAAGCTTTCTTT. It translates to CASGAWTEAFF. The full variable domain, rest sourced from reference TRBV7-9 and TRBJ1-1, is DTGVSQNPRHKITKRGQNVTFRCDPISEHNRLYWYRQTLGQGPEFLTYFQNEAQLEKSRLLSDRFSAERPKGSFSTLEIQRTEQGDSAMYLCASGAWTEAFFGQGTRLTVV.

The V call is TRBV30, the J call TRBJ2-1, with TRBD2 matching over 8 bases. J was trimmed by 14 bases and V by 3 bases; bases with no gene match: 6. The V gene's germline CDR1 is GTSNPN and CDR2 SVGIG (reference sequence). The CDR3 consists of 11 residues. In DNA form, the CDR3 reads TGTGCCTGGAGCGCCCACGGGGGGGAGTTCTTC. Its protein product is CAWSAHGGEFF.

The table lists this clone with a few counts. The V call is TRBV28, the J call TRBJ1-2; D may be TRBD1 (6 bases). The CDR3 is 13 residues long. Trimming took 4 bases from V and 8 from J, leaving 14 bases between them. The germline gives CDR1 MDHEN, CDR2 SYDVKM. The CDR3 sequence is CASSSGAGRGYTF. CDR3 DNA: TGTGCCAGCAGTTCAGGGGCGGGTAGGGGCTACACCTTC.

This clone showed up just a few times. This chain joins TRBV7-9 and TRBJ1-6; D is possibly TRBD1 (6 bases). CDR3 size: 14 residues. V lost 1 base and J 11 bases, leaving 12 bases between the germline ends. The germline gives CDR1 SEHNR, CDR2 FQNEAQ (reference sequence). Written as DNA, the CDR3 is TGTGCCAGCAGCTTAGAGAGAGGGGGACCACCCCTCCACTTT. Its translation: CASSLERGGPPLHF.

This clone came up many times. The genes are TRBV9 and TRBJ1-2, with D unclear. The CDR3 has 13 residues. Germline V gene data show CDR1 as SGDLS and CDR2 as YYNGEE. V was cut by 4 bases and J by 3 bases, with 10 bases left in between. The CDR3 DNA sequence: TGTGCCAGCAGCTCCGGGGTGGACTATGGCTACACCTTC. Encoded protein: CASSSGVDYGYTF.

The chain joins TRBV5-4 to TRBJ2-7; perhaps TRBD2 as D (6 bases). The length of the CDR3 is 16 residues. The V gene lost 0 bases and the J gene lost 0 bases, with 13 bases spanning the gap. Per the germline V gene, CDR1 is SGHNT and CDR2 is YYREEE (reference sequence). DNA of the CDR3: TGTGCCAGCAGCTTGGGGGGGGTCACCTTCTCCTACGAGCAGTACTTC. It translates to CASSLGGVTFSYEQYF.

V usage is TRBV6-6 and J usage is TRBJ1-1; 7 nucleotides line up with TRBD1. J was trimmed by 7 bases and V by 7 bases; bases with no gene match: 3. The CDR3 spans 11 residues. From germline, CDR1 is MNHNY and CDR2 SVGAGI (reference sequence). The CDR3, as DNA: TGTGCCAGCAACTACAGGGGTGAAGCTTTCTTT. Amino acid sequence: CASNYRGEAFF.

This clone turned up a few times. The V call is TRBV7-6, the J call TRBJ2-5; 7 bases agree with TRBD2. The junction had 16 bases not matched to a gene; V was cut back by 5 bases and J by 10 bases. Germline loops: CDR1 SGHVS, CDR2 FNYEAQ. This CDR3 is built from 15 residues. CDR3 sequence (DNA): TGTGCCAGCAGCCCCGCGTCAGCGGGGCGGGGAGGCCAGTACTTC. It encodes CASSPASAGRGGQYF.

This clone was recorded a few times. Other nucleotide sequences in the sample specify the same CDR3. The CDR3 loop is CASSLGRGSYEQYF. CDR3 bases: TGTGCCAGCAGCTTAGGGAGGGGCTCCTACGAGCAGTACTTC. The V and J genes are TRBV7-2 and TRBJ2-7; a possible D gene is TRBD2 (6 bases). V was shortened by 1 base and J by 0 bases, with 7 bases between the two germline ends. Per germline, CDR1 SGHTA and CDR2 FQGNSA. CDR3 length: 14 residues. Based on the CDR3 plus reference TRBV7-2 and TRBJ2-7, the full variable domain is GAGVSQSPSNKVTEKGKDVELRCDPISGHTALYWYRQSLGQGLEFLIYFQGNSAPDKSGLPSDRFSAERTGGSVSTLTIQRTQQEDSAVYLCASSLGRGSYEQYFGPGTRLTVT.